The rows below give T cell receptor beta chains drawn from one sample of a study of blood T cell repertoires in COVID-19. Produced via immunoSEQ multiplex PCR; TCRdb's table is partial and in-frame only. The sample includes 210,000 or so clones, around 83% of them seen just once. Sequencing was performed on peripheral blood. The source is a man aged 45-65 years with active or convalescent COVID-19. CDR3s include the opening cysteine and the closing phenylalanine or tryptophan. A D gene is named only where the DNA matches it firmly. A row's size may be missing; if present it is once, few, many or a size class.

V gene: TRBV6-5; J gene: TRBJ2-3; clone size: NA; D gene: NA; CDR3 DNA: TGTGCCAGCGGGAGCGGAGTCCTCACAGATACGCAGTATTTT; CDR3 protein: CASGSGVLTDTQYF
V gene: TRBV29-1; J gene: TRBJ1-2; clone size: NA; D gene: NA; CDR3 DNA: TGCAGCGTTGTTTCCGGGGACTATGGCTACACCTTC; CDR3 protein: CSVVSGDYGYTF
V gene: TRBV7-2; J gene: TRBJ2-7; clone size: NA; D gene: TRBD1; CDR3 DNA: TGTGCCAGCAGCTCCGGACAGGGGCTACGTCCGTACTTC; CDR3 protein: CASSSGQGLRPYF
V gene: TRBV11-2; J gene: TRBJ1-6; clone size: few; D gene: NA; CDR3 DNA: TGTGCCAGCAGCTTAACCCAGAATTCACCCCTCCACTTT; CDR3 protein: CASSLTQNSPLHF
V gene: TRBV5-4; J gene: TRBJ2-5; clone size: NA; D gene: NA; CDR3 DNA: TGTGCCAGCAGCCGAAAAGGGGCCTTGGGGGAGACCCAGTACTTC; CDR3 protein: CASSRKGALGETQYF
V gene: TRBV21-1; J gene: TRBJ2-3; clone size: few; D gene: NA; CDR3 DNA: TGTGCCAGCACACAAAGCGGGTGGTCTAGCACAGATACGCAGTATTTT; CDR3 protein: CASTQSGWSSTDTQYF
V gene: TRBV10-3; J gene: TRBJ2-1; clone size: NA; D gene: NA; CDR3 DNA: TGTGCCATCAGTGGACTAACCTACAATGAGCAGTTCTTC; CDR3 protein: CAISGLTYNEQFF
V gene: TRBV20-1; J gene: TRBJ2-5; clone size: NA; D gene: NA; CDR3 DNA: TGCAGTGCTAGTAGGGGCCAAGAGACCCAGTACTTC; CDR3 protein: CSASRGQETQYF
V gene: TRBV12-3/TRBV12-4; J gene: TRBJ2-1; clone size: NA; D gene: TRBD2; CDR3 DNA: TGTGCCAGCAGTCTCCGACTAGCCCGTGAGCAGTTCTTC; CDR3 protein: CASSLRLAREQFF
V gene: TRBV7-2; J gene: TRBJ1-5; clone size: few; D gene: TRBD1; CDR3 DNA: TGTGCCAGCAGCGCGCCAGGGGGAAGAGTTCAGCCCCAGCATTTT; CDR3 protein: CASSAPGGRVQPQHF
V gene: TRBV7-3; J gene: TRBJ2-5; clone size: NA; D gene: TRBD2; CDR3 DNA: TGTGCCAGCAGCTCGGGACTAGCGGGAGAGACCCAGTACTTC; CDR3 protein: CASSSGLAGETQYF
V gene: TRBV6-2/TRBV6-3; J gene: TRBJ1-1; clone size: NA; D gene: NA; CDR3 DNA: TGTGCCAGCAGTCCGGTAGTGGGCGGGGCTTTGAACACTGAAGCTTTCTTT; CDR3 protein: CASSPVVGGALNTEAFF
V gene: TRBV5-1; J gene: TRBJ1-5; clone size: NA; D gene: NA; CDR3 DNA: TGCGCCAGCAGCGTTTATAGCAATCAGCCCCAGCATTTT; CDR3 protein: CASSVYSNQPQHF
V gene: TRBV6-2/TRBV6-3; J gene: TRBJ1-1; clone size: NA; D gene: NA; CDR3 DNA: TGTGCCAGCAGTTTGACCGGAGGGTCAGGGAGGGCTTTCTTT; CDR3 protein: CASSLTGGSGRAFF
V gene: TRBV5-1; J gene: TRBJ1-1; clone size: once; D gene: TRBD1; CDR3 DNA: TGCGCCAGCAGCTTGGCGTCGCAGGGGGCCACTGAAGCTTTCTTT; CDR3 protein: CASSLASQGATEAFF
V gene: TRBV27; J gene: TRBJ2-1; clone size: NA; D gene: NA; CDR3 DNA: TGTGCCAGCAGTCAGAGACTAGTATACAATGAGCAGTTCTTC; CDR3 protein: CASSQRLVYNEQFF
V gene: TRBV28; J gene: TRBJ1-2; clone size: NA; D gene: TRBD1; CDR3 DNA: TGTGCCAGCAGTTTATGGGCAGGGGGCAACGATGGCTACACCTTC; CDR3 protein: CASSLWAGGNDGYTF
V gene: TRBV19; J gene: TRBJ2-1; clone size: NA; D gene: TRBD2; CDR3 DNA: TGTGCCAGTAGTGAGCAAGGGGGACTAGCGGGCCACGAGCAGTTCTTC; CDR3 protein: CASSEQGGLAGHEQFF
V gene: TRBV4-1; J gene: TRBJ2-5; clone size: NA; D gene: NA; CDR3 DNA: TGCGCCAGCAGCCGTGCAGGGGCAGGGGAGACCCAGTACTTC; CDR3 protein: CASSRAGAGETQYF
V gene: TRBV29-1; J gene: TRBJ2-7; clone size: NA; D gene: TRBD1; CDR3 DNA: TGCAGCATCCTGGGACAGGGTGAATACGAGCAGTACTTC; CDR3 protein: CSILGQGEYEQYF
V gene: TRBV27; J gene: TRBJ1-1; clone size: NA; D gene: NA; CDR3 DNA: TGTGCCAGCAGTTTACGGGGGGAAAGCACTGAAGCTTTCTTT; CDR3 protein: CASSLRGESTEAFF
V gene: TRBV18; J gene: TRBJ1-1; clone size: NA; D gene: NA; CDR3 DNA: TGTGCCAGCTCACCTCATGTGAACACTGAAGCTTTCTTT; CDR3 protein: CASSPHVNTEAFF
V gene: TRBV5-1; J gene: TRBJ2-5; clone size: NA; D gene: NA; CDR3 DNA: TGCGCCAGCAGCTTCGGACAGCGGCAAGAGACCCAGTACTTC; CDR3 protein: CASSFGQRQETQYF